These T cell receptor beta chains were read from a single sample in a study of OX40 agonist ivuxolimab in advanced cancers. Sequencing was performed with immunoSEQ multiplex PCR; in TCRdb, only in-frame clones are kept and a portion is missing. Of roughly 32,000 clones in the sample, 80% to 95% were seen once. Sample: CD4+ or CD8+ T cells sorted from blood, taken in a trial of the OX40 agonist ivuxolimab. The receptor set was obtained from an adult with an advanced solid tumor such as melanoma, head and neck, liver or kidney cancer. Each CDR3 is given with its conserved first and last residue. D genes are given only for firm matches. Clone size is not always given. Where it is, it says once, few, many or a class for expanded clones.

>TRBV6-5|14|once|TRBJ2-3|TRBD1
TGTGCCAGCAGGGACAGGGTTCTCACAGATACGCAGTATTTT
CASRDRVLTDTQYF
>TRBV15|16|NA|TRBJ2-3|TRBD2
TGTGCCACCGGTGAAGGTAGCGGGAGTGGCACAGATACGCAGTATTTT
CATGEGSGSGTDTQYF
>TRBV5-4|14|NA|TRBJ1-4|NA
TGTGCCAGCAGCTGGAAGGGTACTAATGAAAAACTGTTTTTT
CASSWKGTNEKLFF
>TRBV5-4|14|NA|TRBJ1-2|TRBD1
TGTGCCAGCAGCAAAGAAACAGGGGGCGGTGGCTACACCTTC
CASSKETGGGGYTF
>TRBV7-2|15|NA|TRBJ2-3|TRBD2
TGTGCCAGCAGCTTAGTCGCGGGAGGCACAGATACGCAGTATTTT
CASSLVAGGTDTQYF
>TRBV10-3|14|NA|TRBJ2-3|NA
TGTGCCATCAGTGTGGGGGGCAGCACAGATACGCAGTATTTT
CAISVGGSTDTQYF
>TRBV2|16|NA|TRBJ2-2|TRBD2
TGTGCCAGCAGTGAAGGTTACGGGAGGGACACCGGGGAGCTGTTTTTT
CASSEGYGRDTGELFF
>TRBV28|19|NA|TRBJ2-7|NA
TGTGCCAGCAGTTTAAACCTAAGAATTTCATTAGGGTTCCCATCCGAGCAGTACTTC
CASSLNLRISLGFPSEQYF
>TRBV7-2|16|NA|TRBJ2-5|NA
TGTGCCAGCAGCTCGGGGGCGGTGTCAGTGGGGGAGACCCAGTACTTC
CASSSGAVSVGETQYF
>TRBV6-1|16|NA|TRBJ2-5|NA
TGTGCCAGCAGTGATCCGGGACAGAGGGAGGGAGAGACCCAGTACTTC
CASSDPGQREGETQYF
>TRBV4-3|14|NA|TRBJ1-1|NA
TGCGCCAGCAGCCAAGATTACAAGAACACTGAAGCTTTCTTT
CASSQDYKNTEAFF
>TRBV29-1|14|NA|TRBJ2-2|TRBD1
TGCAGCGTCCGGGATCAGGGGGATAACGGGGAGCTGTTTTTT
CSVRDQGDNGELFF
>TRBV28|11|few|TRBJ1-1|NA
TGTGCCAGCATACGGAACACTGAAGCTTTCTTT
CASIRNTEAFF
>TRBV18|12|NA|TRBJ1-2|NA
TGTGCCAGCTCCGCGAATGACTATGGCTACACCTTC
CASSANDYGYTF
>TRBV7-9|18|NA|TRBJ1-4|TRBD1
TGTGCCAGCAGCTTTTCCGGGACAGGGAGAGTGACTAATGAAAAACTGTTTTTT
CASSFSGTGRVTNEKLFF
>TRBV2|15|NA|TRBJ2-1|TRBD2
TGTGCCAGCAGTCCTAGCGGGGGGGCCTACAATGAGCAGTTCTTC
CASSPSGGAYNEQFF
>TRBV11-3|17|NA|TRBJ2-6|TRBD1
TGTGCCAGCAGCGAACGGGACAGGAACTCTGGGGCCAACGTCCTGACTTTC
CASSERDRNSGANVLTF
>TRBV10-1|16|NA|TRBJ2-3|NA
TGCGCCAGCAGTCTAAACAGGGCCCCCGGGACAGATACGCAGTATTTT
CASSLNRAPGTDTQYF
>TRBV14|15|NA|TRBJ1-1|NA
TGTGCCAGCAGCCAACACGCTGCAGGGAGCGCTGAAGCTTTCTTT
CASSQHAAGSAEAFF
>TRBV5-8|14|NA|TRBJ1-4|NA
TGTGCCAGCAGCTCGCCGGGACTTAATGAAAAACTGTTTTTT
CASSSPGLNEKLFF
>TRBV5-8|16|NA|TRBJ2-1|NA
TGTGCCAGCAGTCCCCTTGGCAGGTCCCTTTACAATGAGCAGTTCTTC
CASSPLGRSLYNEQFF
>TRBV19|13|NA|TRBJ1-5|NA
TGTGCCAGTAGTATGGATCCTTCGGGGCCCCAGCATTTT
CASSMDPSGPQHF
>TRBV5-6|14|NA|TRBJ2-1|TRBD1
TGTGCCAGCACCGACAGGGGCTCCTACAATGAGCAGTTCTTC
CASTDRGSYNEQFF
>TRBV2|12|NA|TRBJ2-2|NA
TGTGCCACCAACGAGGGGGCCGGGGAGCTGTTTTTT
CATNEGAGELFF
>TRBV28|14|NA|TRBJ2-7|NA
TGTGCCAGCAGTTTAGGGCAGGCCTTCTACGAGCAGTACTTC
CASSLGQAFYEQYF
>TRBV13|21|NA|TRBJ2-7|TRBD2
TGTGCCAGCAGCTTAGGACCCCGTGGGCTAGCGGGAGGTCGTACCTCCTACGAGCAGTACTTC
CASSLGPRGLAGGRTSYEQYF
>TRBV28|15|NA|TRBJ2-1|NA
TGTGCCAGCAGTTCCCACCAGAGCTCCTACAATGAGCAGTTCTTC
CASSSHQSSYNEQFF
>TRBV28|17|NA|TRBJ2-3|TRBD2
TGTGCCAGCACCTCTGAACTAGCGGGAGTACGTGCAGATACGCAGTATTTT
CASTSELAGVRADTQYF
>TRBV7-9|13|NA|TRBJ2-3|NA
TGTGCCAGCAGCACCGGGCGTTATGATACGCAGTATTTT
CASSTGRYDTQYF
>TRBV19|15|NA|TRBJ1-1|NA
TGTGCCAGTACGCCGGGGGGGGGTTCAGCCACTGAAGCTTTCTTT
CASTPGGGSATEAFF
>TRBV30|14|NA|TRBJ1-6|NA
TGTGCCTGGAGTGGACCGGGCTTTGGTTCACCCCTCCACTTT
CAWSGPGFGSPLHF
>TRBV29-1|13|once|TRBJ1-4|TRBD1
TGCAGCGTAACCGGGACAGAGAATGAAAAACTGTTTTTT
CSVTGTENEKLFF
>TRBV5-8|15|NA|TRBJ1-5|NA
TGTGCCAGCAGGGGGAAAAGGGGCATGAATCAGCCCCAGCATTTT
CASRGKRGMNQPQHF
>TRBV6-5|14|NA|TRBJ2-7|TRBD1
TGTGCCAGCAGTTACTTCGGGACAGGGAACGAGCAGTACTTC
CASSYFGTGNEQYF
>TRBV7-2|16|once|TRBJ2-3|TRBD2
TGTGCCAGCAGCTTAGTAGCGGGGGGGCTCACAGATACGCAGTATTTT
CASSLVAGGLTDTQYF
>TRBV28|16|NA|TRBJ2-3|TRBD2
TGTGCCAGCAGAAACGGCGGACTAGCGGGAGCCGATACGCAGTATTTT
CASRNGGLAGADTQYF
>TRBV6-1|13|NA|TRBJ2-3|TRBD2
TGTGCCATCACCGGGACTAACACAGATACGCAGTATTTT
CAITGTNTDTQYF
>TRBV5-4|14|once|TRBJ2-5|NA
TGTGCCAGCAGCTCCGGGGGCGCGGGGGAGACCCAGTACTTC
CASSSGGAGETQYF
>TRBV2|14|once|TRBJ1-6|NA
TGTGCCAGCAGTGGTCGGGCAGGTAACTCACCCCTCCACTTT
CASSGRAGNSPLHF
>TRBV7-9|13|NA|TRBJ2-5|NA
TGTGCCAGCAGCCCTCAGTACCAAGAGACCCAGTACTTC
CASSPQYQETQYF
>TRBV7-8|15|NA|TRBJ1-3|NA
TGTGCCAGCAGCGGAAACAGGGCGCTCGGAAACACCATATATTTT
CASSGNRALGNTIYF
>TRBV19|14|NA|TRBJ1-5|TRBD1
TGTGCCAGTGGGGGACAGGGCGGCAATCAGCCCCAGCATTTT
CASGGQGGNQPQHF
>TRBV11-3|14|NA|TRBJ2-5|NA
TGTGCCAGCAGCTTACGGGGGGCCAGAGAGACCCAGTACTTC
CASSLRGARETQYF
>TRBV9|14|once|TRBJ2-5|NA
TGTGCCAGCAGCGTCAGGGGGGACCCAGAGACCCAGTACTTC
CASSVRGDPETQYF
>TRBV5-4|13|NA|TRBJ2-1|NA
TGTGCCAGCAGCTCTGGGGGTTACAATGAGCAGTTCTTC
CASSSGGYNEQFF
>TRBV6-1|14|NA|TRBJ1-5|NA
TGTGCCAGCAGTACCCCAGGACAGTATCAGCCCCAGCATTTT
CASSTPGQYQPQHF
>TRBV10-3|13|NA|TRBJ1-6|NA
TGTGCCATCAGGGATAGTAATAATTCACCCCTCCACTTT
CAIRDSNNSPLHF
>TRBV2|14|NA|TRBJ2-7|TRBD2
TGTGCCAGCCTGGGACTAGCGGGAGTAGGCGAGCAGTACTTC
CASLGLAGVGEQYF
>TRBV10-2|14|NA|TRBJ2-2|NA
TGCGCCAGCAGTGTCGAGAAAAACACCGGGGAGCTGTTTTTT
CASSVEKNTGELFF
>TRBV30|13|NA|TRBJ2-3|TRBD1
TGTGCCTGGAGCGGGACAGACGGAGATACGCAGTATTTT
CAWSGTDGDTQYF